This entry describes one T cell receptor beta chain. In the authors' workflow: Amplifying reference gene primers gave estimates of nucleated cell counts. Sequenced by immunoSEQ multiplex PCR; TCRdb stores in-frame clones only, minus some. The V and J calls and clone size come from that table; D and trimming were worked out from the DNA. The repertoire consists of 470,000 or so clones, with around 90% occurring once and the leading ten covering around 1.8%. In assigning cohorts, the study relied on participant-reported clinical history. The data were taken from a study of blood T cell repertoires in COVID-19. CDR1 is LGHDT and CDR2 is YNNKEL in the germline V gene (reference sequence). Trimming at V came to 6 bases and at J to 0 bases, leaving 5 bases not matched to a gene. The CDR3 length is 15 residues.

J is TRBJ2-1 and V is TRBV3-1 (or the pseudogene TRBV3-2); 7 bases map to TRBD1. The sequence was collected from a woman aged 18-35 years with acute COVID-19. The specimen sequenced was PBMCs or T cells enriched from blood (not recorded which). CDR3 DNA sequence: TGTGCCAGCAGGATGGGACAGAGCTCCTACAATGAGCAGTTCTTC. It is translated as CASRMGQSSYNEQFF.